The clone carrying this T cell receptor (beta chain) has more than one count but fewer than ten. Antigen specificity is unknown. Constant-region reverse primers amplified full-length variable regions, followed by semi-nested Nested Universal Primer A PCR. MiXCR, applied by TCRdb to the 5' RACE reads, yields one record per CDR3 protein. The sample lists 10,000 to 13,000 distinct CDR3 sequences, roughly 15% occurring once. Study-wide points: In terms of TCR gene usage, tumor memory CD4+ T cells clustered together with blood and lymph node memory CD4+ cells, as well as with lymph node naive CD4+ cells. Tumor Tregs overlapped most with tumor, then blood, naive CD4+ cells. The larger-cohort validation was restricted to a single TCR beta V-J rearrangement rather than whole repertoires.

Cells sorted as Tregs were CD4+, CD25+ and CD127-/low. V dropped 3 bases and J dropped 4 bases, with 14 bases sitting between them. CDR3 size: 14 residues. Germline CDR1 DFQATT, CDR2 SNEGSKA (reference sequence). The gene calls are TRBV20-1 and TRBJ2-3, with a tentative D call TRBD2 (5 bases). What was sequenced was Tregs sorted from a lymph node. The receptor was derived from a female donor with breast cancer. The CDR3 DNA reads as TGCAGTGCTAGTCCCGGGGATGGCGCAGATACGCAGTATTTT. Translating it yields CSASPGDGADTQYF.